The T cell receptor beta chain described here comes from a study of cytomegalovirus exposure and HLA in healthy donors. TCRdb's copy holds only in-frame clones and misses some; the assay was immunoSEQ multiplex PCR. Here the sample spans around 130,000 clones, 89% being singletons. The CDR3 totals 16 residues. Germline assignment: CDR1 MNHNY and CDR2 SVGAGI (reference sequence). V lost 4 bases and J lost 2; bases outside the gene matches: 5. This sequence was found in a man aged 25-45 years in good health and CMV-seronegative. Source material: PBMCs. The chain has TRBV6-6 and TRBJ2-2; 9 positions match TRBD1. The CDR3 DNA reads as TGTGCCAGCAGTTTCACAGGGGGCCTTAACACCGGGGAGCTGTTTTTT. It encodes CASSFTGGLNTGELFF.